This TCR beta chain was recovered during a study of beta chain features in type 1 diabetes. Only one heparinised blood draw was taken per donor, and its volume averaged about 120 mL. CDR3 length equals 14 residues. Trimming pared 4 bases from V and 6 bases from J, leaving 12 bases between. Per the germline V gene, CDR1 is SGHVS and CDR2 is FNYEAQ. Every bit of the isolated RNA underwent reverse transcription, so sequencing read expressed TCRB transcripts. The table came from immunoSEQ multiplex PCR; TCRdb's copy has only in-frame clones and leaves some out. The table records roughly 290,000 clones, around 7.3% of them present only once. Whole-study results and caveats: In cDNA sequencing, cells with high TCR expression could be over-represented. PCR, the amplification step, might favor shorter templates, equally in patients and controls.

Remarks on this clone: Its antigen remains unknown.

The sample taken for sequencing was central memory CD4+ T cells from blood. The chain joins TRBV7-6 to TRBJ2-2; D not resolved. The clonotype originates from a woman aged 18-29 years in good health. CDR3: CASSSVLAAGELFF. The CDR3 nucleotides are TGTGCCAGCAGCTCAGTATTAGCAGCCGGGGAGCTGTTTTTT.